The sequence of this TCR beta chain was determined in a study of blood T cell repertoires in COVID-19. At the level of the study: Spain, Italy and the United States supplied samples that represented acute and convalescent COVID-19. T cells, B-cell-depleted T cells, or PBMCs supplied cDNA or gDNA.

Germline V CDR1 and CDR2: MNHEY, SMNVEV (reference sequence). Trimming took 5 bases from V and 6 from J; bases not matched to a gene: 9. CDR3 length: 16 amino acids. Original methodology: Using reference gene primer amplification, nucleated cell counts were estimated. Repertoires were generated with immunoSEQ multiplex PCR, while TCRdb's copy carries only in-frame clones and drops some. That table gives V, J and clone size, and the DNA gave D and trimming. The table shows 85,000 to 130,000 clones, with approximately 93% occurring only once. The sequenced material came from peripheral blood. The sequence was obtained from a man aged 55 to 70 with acute or convalescent COVID-19. The chain uses TRBV27 and TRBJ1-4; TRBD1 aligns across 10 bases. CDR3 bases: TGTGCCAGCAGTCCAAAACGACAGGGGGCGTATGAAAAACTGTTTTTT. Protein: CASSPKRQGAYEKLFF.